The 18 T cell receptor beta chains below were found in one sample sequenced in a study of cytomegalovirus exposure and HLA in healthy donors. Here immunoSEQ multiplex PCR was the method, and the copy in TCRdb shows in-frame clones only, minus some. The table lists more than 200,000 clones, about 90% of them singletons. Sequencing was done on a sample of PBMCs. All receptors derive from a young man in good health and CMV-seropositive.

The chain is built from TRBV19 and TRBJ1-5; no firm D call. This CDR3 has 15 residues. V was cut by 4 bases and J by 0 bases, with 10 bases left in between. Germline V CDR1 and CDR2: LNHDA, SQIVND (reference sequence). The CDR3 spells CASSNGVRSNQPQHF. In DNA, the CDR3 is TGTGCCAGTAGTAACGGGGTTCGTAGCAATCAGCCCCAGCATTTT.

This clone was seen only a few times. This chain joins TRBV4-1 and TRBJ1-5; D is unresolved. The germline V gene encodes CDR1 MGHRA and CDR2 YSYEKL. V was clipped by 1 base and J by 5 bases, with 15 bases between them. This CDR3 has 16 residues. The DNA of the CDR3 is TGCGCCAGCAGCCAAGGTTTAGGACTATCGTATCAGCCCCAGCATTTT. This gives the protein CASSQGLGLSYQPQHF.

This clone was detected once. CDR3 DNA: TGCGCCAGCAGCTTTTTCCCCCCGAGTGGGCGTGGAGGGGCCACAGATACGCAGTATTTT. Protein product: CASSFFPPSGRGGATDTQYF. V and J are TRBV5-1 and TRBJ2-3, with D possibly matching TRBD2 (6 bases). The CDR3 runs to 20 residues. From germline, CDR1 is SGHRS and CDR2 YFSETQ. Deletions cut 2 bases from V and 2 bases from J, with 27 bases between.

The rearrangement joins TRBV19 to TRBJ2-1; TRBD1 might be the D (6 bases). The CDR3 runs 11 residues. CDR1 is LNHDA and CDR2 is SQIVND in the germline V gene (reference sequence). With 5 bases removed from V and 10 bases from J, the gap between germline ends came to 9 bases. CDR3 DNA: TGTGCCAGTAGTGCCGGGACAGAGCAGTTCTTC. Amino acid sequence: CASSAGTEQFF.

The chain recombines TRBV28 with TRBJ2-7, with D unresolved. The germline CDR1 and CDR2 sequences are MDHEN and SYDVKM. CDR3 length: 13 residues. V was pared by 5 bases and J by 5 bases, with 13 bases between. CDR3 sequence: CASSARVADEQYF. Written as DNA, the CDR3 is TGTGCCAGCAGTGCCCGCGTCGCGGACGAGCAGTACTTC.

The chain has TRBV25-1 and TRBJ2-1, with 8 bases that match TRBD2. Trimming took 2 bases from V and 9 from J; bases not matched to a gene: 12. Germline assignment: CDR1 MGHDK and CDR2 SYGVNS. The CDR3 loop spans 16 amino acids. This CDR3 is CASSERRGGRWGEQFF. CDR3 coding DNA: TGTGCCAGCAGTGAACGTCGGGGCGGGAGGTGGGGTGAGCAGTTCTTC.

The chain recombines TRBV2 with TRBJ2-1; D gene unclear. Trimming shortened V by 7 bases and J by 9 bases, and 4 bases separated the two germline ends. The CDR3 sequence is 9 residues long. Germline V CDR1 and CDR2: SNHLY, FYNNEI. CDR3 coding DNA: TGTGCCAGCAAGGGTGAGCAGTTCTTC. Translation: CASKGEQFF.

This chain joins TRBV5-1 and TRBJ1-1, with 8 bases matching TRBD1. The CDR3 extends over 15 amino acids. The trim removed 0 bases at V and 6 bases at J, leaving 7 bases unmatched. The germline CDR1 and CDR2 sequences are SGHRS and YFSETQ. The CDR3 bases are TGCGCCAGCAGCTTGGACCCAGGGGGCGGATCTGAAGCTTTCTTT. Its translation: CASSLDPGGGSEAFF. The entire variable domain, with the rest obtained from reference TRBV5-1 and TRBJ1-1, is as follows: KAGVTQTPRYLIKTRGQQVTLSCSPISGHRSVSWYQQTPGQGLQFLFEYFSETQRNKGNFPGRFSGRQFSNSRSEMNVSTLELGDSALYLCASSLDPGGGSEAFFGQGTRLTVV.

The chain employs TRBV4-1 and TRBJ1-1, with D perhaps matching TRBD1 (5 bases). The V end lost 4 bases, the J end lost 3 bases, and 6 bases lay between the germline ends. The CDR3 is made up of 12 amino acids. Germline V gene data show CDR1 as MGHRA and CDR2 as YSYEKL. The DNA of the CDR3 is TGCGCCAGCAGCCGGGGGGACACTGAAGCTTTCTTT. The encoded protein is CASSRGDTEAFF.

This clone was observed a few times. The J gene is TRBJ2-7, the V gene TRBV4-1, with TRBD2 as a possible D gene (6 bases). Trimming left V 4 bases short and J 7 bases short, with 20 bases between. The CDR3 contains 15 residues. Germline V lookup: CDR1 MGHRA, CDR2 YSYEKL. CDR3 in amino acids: CASSRTNLVADEQYF. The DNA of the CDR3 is TGCGCCAGCAGCCGGACTAATCTCGTAGCGGATGAGCAGTACTTC.

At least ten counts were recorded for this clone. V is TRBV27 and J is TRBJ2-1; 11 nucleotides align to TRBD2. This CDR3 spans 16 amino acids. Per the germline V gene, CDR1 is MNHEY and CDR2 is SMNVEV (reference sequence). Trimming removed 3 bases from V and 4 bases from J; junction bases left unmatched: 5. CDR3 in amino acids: CASSLASGRPYNEQFF. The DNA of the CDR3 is TGTGCCAGCAGTTTGGCTAGCGGGAGGCCTTACAATGAGCAGTTCTTC.

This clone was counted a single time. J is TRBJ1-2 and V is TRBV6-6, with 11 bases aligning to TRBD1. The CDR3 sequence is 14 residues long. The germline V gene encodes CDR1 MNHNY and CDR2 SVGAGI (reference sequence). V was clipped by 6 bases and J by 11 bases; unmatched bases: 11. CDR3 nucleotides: TGTGCCAGCAGCCAAATCGGGACAGGGGGTGTGTACACCTTC. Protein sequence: CASSQIGTGGVYTF.

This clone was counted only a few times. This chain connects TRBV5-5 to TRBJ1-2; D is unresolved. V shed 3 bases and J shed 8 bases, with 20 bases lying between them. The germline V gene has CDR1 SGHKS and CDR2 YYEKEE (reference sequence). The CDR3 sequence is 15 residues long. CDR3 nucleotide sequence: TGTGCCAGCAGCTGGGCGTCCCGGGTGGGAGACGGCTACACCTTC. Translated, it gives CASSWASRVGDGYTF.

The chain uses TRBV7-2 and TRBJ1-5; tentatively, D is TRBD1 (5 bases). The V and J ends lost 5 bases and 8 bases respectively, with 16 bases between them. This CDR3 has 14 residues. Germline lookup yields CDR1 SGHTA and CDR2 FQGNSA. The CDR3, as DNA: TGTGCCAGCAGCCTAAGGGGTCTCGCGGAGCCCCAGCATTTT. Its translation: CASSLRGLAEPQHF. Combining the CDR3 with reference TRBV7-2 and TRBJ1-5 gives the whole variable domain GAGVSQSPSNKVTEKGKDVELRCDPISGHTALYWYRQSLGQGLEFLIYFQGNSAPDKSGLPSDRFSAERTGGSVSTLTIQRTQQEDSAVYLCASSLRGLAEPQHFGDGTRLSIL.

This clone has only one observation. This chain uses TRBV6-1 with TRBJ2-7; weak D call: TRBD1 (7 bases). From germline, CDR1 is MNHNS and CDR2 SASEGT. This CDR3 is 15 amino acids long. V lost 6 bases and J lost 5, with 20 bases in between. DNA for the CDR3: TGTGCCAGCAGGGACAGGCTAGCGCCTGGGGACGAGCAGTACTTC. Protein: CASRDRLAPGDEQYF.

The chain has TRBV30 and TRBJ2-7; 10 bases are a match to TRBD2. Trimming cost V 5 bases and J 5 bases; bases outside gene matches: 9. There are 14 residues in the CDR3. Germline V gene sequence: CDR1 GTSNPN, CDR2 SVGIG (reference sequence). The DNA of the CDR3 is TGTGCCTGGGGACGGACTAGCGGAAGGGACGAGCAGTACTTC. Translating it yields CAWGRTSGRDEQYF.

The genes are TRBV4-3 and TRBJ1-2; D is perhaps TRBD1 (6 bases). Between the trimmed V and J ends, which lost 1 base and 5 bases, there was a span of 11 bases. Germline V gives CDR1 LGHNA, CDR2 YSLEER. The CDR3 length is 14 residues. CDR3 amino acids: CASSQAGAGYGYTF. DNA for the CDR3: TGCGCCAGCAGCCAAGCAGGGGCCGGGTATGGCTACACCTTC.

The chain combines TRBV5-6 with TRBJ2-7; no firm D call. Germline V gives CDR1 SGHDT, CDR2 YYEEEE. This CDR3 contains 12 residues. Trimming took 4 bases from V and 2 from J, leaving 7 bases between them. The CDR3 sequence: CASSLKTYEQYF. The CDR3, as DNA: TGTGCCAGCAGCCTCAAAACCTACGAGCAGTACTTC.